A selection of T cell receptor beta chains follows, all from one sample in a study of T cell clonotyping in hematopoietic cell transplantation. Method: immunoSEQ multiplex PCR; TCRdb's copy keeps in-frame clones and lacks some. The sample includes around 17,000 clones, 60% to 75% of them seen just once. Input material: peripheral blood mononuclear cells. Receptor source: a woman aged 55-70 years in good health. Some clones in this sample may be carry-over from other donors' samples. CDR3s include the opening cysteine and the closing phenylalanine or tryptophan. A D gene is named only where the DNA matches it firmly. Some rows mark clone size as missing; the rest say once, few, many or name a class of expanded clone.

abundance,v_gene,j_gene,d_gene,CDR3nt,CDR3aa
NA,TRBV4-1,TRBJ2-1,TRBD2,TGCGCCAGCAGCCGTCGGCCAGCGGGAGTTCTGGGCAATGAGCAGTTCTTC,CASSRRPAGVLGNEQFF
few,TRBV27,TRBJ2-7,TRBD2,TGTGCCAGCAGTCTACAAGGGACTAGCGGGGGCTACGAGCAGTACTTC,CASSLQGTSGGYEQYF
NA,TRBV25-1,TRBJ1-1,NA,TGTGCCAGCAGCCATTTTGGGCGGGACACTGAAGCTTTCTTT,CASSHFGRDTEAFF
once,TRBV25-1,TRBJ2-1,TRBD1,TGTGCCAGCAGTGGCCGGGACAGGGCCTTCGATGAGCAGTTCTTC,CASSGRDRAFDEQFF
NA,TRBV6-5,TRBJ2-1,TRBD2,TGTGCCAGCAGTTACCCGACTAGCTTTGAGCAGTTCTTC,CASSYPTSFEQFF
few,TRBV4-3,TRBJ1-5,NA,TGCGCCAGCAGCCAAGAGGACGCCCGGGGAAGCAATCAGCCCCAGCATTTT,CASSQEDARGSNQPQHF
few,TRBV29-1,TRBJ1-5,NA,TGCAGCGTTGTAGATGGAGGACCCCAGCATTTT,CSVVDGGPQHF
few,TRBV25-1,TRBJ2-3,NA,TGTGCCAGCAGTGGGGGAAATACGCAGTATTTT,CASSGGNTQYF
NA,TRBV7-3,TRBJ2-2,NA,TGTGCCAGCAGCGTGACCGCACCTTTGGAATTTCCGAACACCGGGGAGCTGTTTTTT,CASSVTAPLEFPNTGELFF
NA,TRBV29-1,TRBJ2-7,TRBD1,TGCAGCGTCGCCTCGGGCAGGGGGCCCTACGAGCAGTACTTC,CSVASGRGPYEQYF
once,TRBV11-2,TRBJ2-7,NA,TGTGCCAGCAGCTTAGGGGTTGGGGACACCTACGAGCAGTACTTC,CASSLGVGDTYEQYF
NA,TRBV7-2,TRBJ2-3,NA,TGTGCCAGCACGGTGAGAGGGAGCACAGATACGCAGTATTTT,CASTVRGSTDTQYF
few,TRBV5-4,TRBJ1-1,NA,TGTGCCAGCAGTCCGTCATCCACTGAAGCTTTCTTT,CASSPSSTEAFF
NA,TRBV6-1,TRBJ1-1,NA,TGTGCCGGTTCTCCGACGGAGAACACTGAAGCTTTCTTT,CAGSPTENTEAFF
NA,TRBV30,TRBJ1-5,NA,TGTGCCTGGGGCAGAAGGGGGAATCAGCCCCAGCATTTT,CAWGRRGNQPQHF
NA,TRBV4-2,TRBJ2-1,TRBD2,TGTGCCAGCAGCCATTCGGGACTAGCGGGAGGGGGTGGTGAGCAGTTCTTC,CASSHSGLAGGGGEQFF
NA,TRBV6-6,TRBJ1-5,TRBD1,TGTGCCAGCATCCAGGGGGGCAATCAGCCCCAGCATTTT,CASIQGGNQPQHF
NA,TRBV5-1,TRBJ2-2,NA,TGCGCCAGCAGCCCCGACAGGCCAGGCGGCACCGGGGAGCTGTTTTTT,CASSPDRPGGTGELFF
NA,TRBV7-9,TRBJ2-7,NA,TGTGCCAGCAGCGCCCGGGATTTCGCTTACGAGCAGTACTTC,CASSARDFAYEQYF
NA,TRBV7-8,TRBJ2-7,NA,TGTGCCAGCAGCTTCCGACAGCGCGAGCAGTACTTC,CASSFRQREQYF
NA,TRBV7-3,TRBJ2-3,NA,TGTGCCAGCAGCTTAACCAGGGGCCCCACAGATACGCAGTATTTT,CASSLTRGPTDTQYF
NA,TRBV29-1,TRBJ2-3,NA,TGCAGCGCCCCCGGGTTACTACACACAGATACGCAGTATTTT,CSAPGLLHTDTQYF
NA,TRBV28,TRBJ2-3,NA,TGTGCCAGCAGCTCAACCAGGGACAGCACAGATACGCAGTATTTT,CASSSTRDSTDTQYF
few,TRBV4-1,TRBJ1-5,NA,TGCGCCAGCAGCCACTCAGGGGATCAGCCCCAGCATTTT,CASSHSGDQPQHF
NA,TRBV7-9,TRBJ2-5,NA,TGTGCCAGCAGCCAAGGCGGGGCGGCGGAAGAGACCCAGTACTTC,CASSQGGAAEETQYF
few,TRBV29-1,TRBJ1-1,NA,TGCACCGGGGTTGGTGGGACTGAAGCTTTCTTT,CTGVGGTEAFF
NA,TRBV4-3,TRBJ2-5,TRBD2,TGCGCCAGCAGCCAAGATCGGGGGGGCGGGGAGACCCAGTACTTC,CASSQDRGGGETQYF
once,TRBV5-8,TRBJ2-7,NA,TGTGCCAGCAGCTTGGCAGGACCGAGAAACGAGCAGTACTTC,CASSLAGPRNEQYF
NA,TRBV7-9,TRBJ2-7,NA,TGTGCCAGCAGCTTATTGCAGACCGAGCAGTACTTC,CASSLLQTEQYF
NA,TRBV28,TRBJ2-1,NA,TGTGCCAGCAGTATTAACCCCTTCGCGAACCCCCGGTTCTTC,CASSINPFANPRFF
NA,TRBV9,TRBJ2-7,NA,TGTGCCAGCAGCGTAGATGGGGGTAAGAGGGACGAGCAGTACTTC,CASSVDGGKRDEQYF
NA,TRBV6-5,TRBJ1-2,TRBD1,TGTGCCAGCAGTTTGACAGGGCTCAACTATGGCTACACCTTC,CASSLTGLNYGYTF
NA,TRBV7-2,TRBJ2-7,NA,TGTGCCAGCAGCTTAAAAACCGAGCAGTACTTC,CASSLKTEQYF
NA,TRBV18,TRBJ2-5,TRBD1,TGTGCCAGCTCAGGGACAGGCGGGGAGACCCAGTACTTC,CASSGTGGETQYF
NA,TRBV14,TRBJ1-1,TRBD1,TGTGCCAGCAGCCGGCAGGGGGGCACGGGAGCTTTCTTT,CASSRQGGTGAFF
NA,TRBV6-6,TRBJ1-1,TRBD1,TGTGCCAGCAGCCCTACAGGGGGGAACACTGAAGCTTTCTTT,CASSPTGGNTEAFF
few,TRBV5-1,TRBJ1-1,NA,TGCGCCAGCAGCTTTGGGACTGGTGAAGCTTTCTTT,CASSFGTGEAFF
NA,TRBV6-5,TRBJ1-4,NA,TGTGCCAGCAGTTACTCGGAGGGTATCGGTGAAAAACTGTTTTTT,CASSYSEGIGEKLFF
NA,TRBV6-5,TRBJ1-1,NA,TGTGCCAGCAGTGCAGGGTCCCACACTGAAGCTTTCTTT,CASSAGSHTEAFF